This TCR beta chain was observed in a study of T cells and copy number aberrations in small-cell lung cancer (TCRdb year 2021). Turning to the overall study: To relate T cell metrics to mutations and copy number aberrations, the same tumor regions underwent both TCR repertoire sequencing and whole-exome sequencing. Tumor TCR data were available for 16 to 20 patients, and TCR data from both tumor and normal tissue were available for more than 11 patients.

About this clone: No cognate antigen has been identified for it. There are no base qualities to consult, and no much larger clone falls within one base.

The study at large found these results: The study was limited by a small sample size because surgical resection is uncommon in small-cell lung cancer, and validation of the findings is required. Tumors had lower T-cell density, richness and clonality than adjacent lung tissue, though the difference in density was not significant. All specimens were formalin-fixed paraffin-embedded tissue, which is known to introduce sequencing artifacts. The TCR repertoire varied greatly across regions, with roughly 79.9-97.7% of clones confined to one region, an overlap lower than in localized NSCLC. A negative correlation was found between higher copy number aberration burden and tumor T-cell density, richness and clonality.

CDR1 and CDR2 (SGHDT, YYEEEE) derive from the germline V gene. The CDR3 goes from the cysteine to the phenylalanine over 13 residues. The DNA shown is the 39-base CDR3, in frame from base 1. V was cut back by 4 bases and J by 9 bases, leaving a gap of 14 bases between them. The immunoSEQ hsTCRB Kit, with multiplexed V- and J-gene primers, was used to amplify TCR-beta CDR3 regions from genomic DNA. Unique DNA barcodes were added in a second PCR, and samples were pooled together with a negative and a positive control. Sequencing of the pooled TCR-beta libraries was performed on an Illumina MiSeq using a 150-cycle paired-end protocol. For the original study's pipeline: Adaptive Biotechnologies processed the raw sequencing data and produced a report containing normalized, annotated TCR-beta repertoires. T-cell density was calculated by normalizing TCR-beta templates to usable DNA, with usable DNA estimated through amplification of housekeeping genes. Richness counted unique rearrangements, and clonality was defined as 1 minus Pielou's evenness. The Jaccard index, the Morisita overlap index, and the proportion of shared top-20 clonotypes were used to quantify intratumor TCR heterogeneity between regions. TCRdb took this table from immuneACCESS and kept in-frame rearrangements with V and J called. Such tables lack part of the clones; where checked against another copy, unresolved V genes explain under half of the gap, and the rest is unexplained. V and J calls and clone size are given by that table; D and trimming were obtained from the DNA. In all, the sample holds more than 1,000 clones, and 84% of those were seen once. Together, the top ten hold approximately 4.4% of the sample.

The donors were limited-stage small-cell lung cancer patients whose surgical resection took place in Hangzhou, China, between the late 2000s and the early 2020s. Every donor went straight to surgery with no preoperative chemotherapy or radiotherapy, and no donor was given immunotherapy either before or after surgery. All 19 patients in the sequenced cohort were identified as smokers or heavy second-hand smokers. To represent spatial heterogeneity of the primary tumors, three regions were collected from each tumor FFPE block using a grid approach. Tumor regions were macrodissected to enrich malignant cells, and only regions expected to yield at least 150 ng DNA were selected. To characterize T cell repertoire heterogeneity, the study applied multi-region TCR-beta sequencing to resected limited-stage small-cell lung cancers and to tumor-adjacent lung tissue. The AllPrep DNA/RNA FFPE Kit (Qiagen) was used to extract genomic DNA from FFPE tissue.

Sequencing was carried out using tumor tissue. The TCR originated in a man in his 60s with small cell lung cancer. Rearrangement joined TRBV5-6 to TRBJ2-1; the D call is tentative, TRBD1 or TRBD2, as each matches 5 bases. The CDR3 has the sequence CASSEGIQGEQFF. The DNA reads as follows: TGTGCCAGCAGCGAGGGAATTCAGGGTGAGCAGTTCTTC.